This T cell receptor (beta chain) was sequenced in a study of CD4+ T cells in melanoma. Whole-study findings and limits: Diverse differentiation states were reported for melanoma neoantigen-specific CD4+ T cells. A reported correlation linked neoantigen-specific CD4+ T cells to CD8+, macrophage and B cell function.

For this clone: Its specificity is not known.

Only in-frame clones appear in the TCRdb table, and some are missing; sequencing was by immunoSEQ multiplex PCR. This sample has fewer than 150,000 clones, with 85% to 95% found just once. Germline-derived CDR1 and CDR2 are SGHDN and FVKESK. Trimming took 2 bases from V and 5 from J, leaving 9 bases between them. The CDR3 extends over 13 amino acids. The TCR comes from a human donor with melanoma. The rearrangement links TRBV14 to TRBJ2-5, with D possibly TRBD1 on 5 matching bases. This CDR3 is CASSQQGPETQYF. In DNA, the CDR3 is TGTGCCAGCAGCCAACAGGGCCCTGAGACCCAGTACTTC.